This T cell receptor (beta chain) was captured by sequencing in a study of T cell changes during pregnancy in multiple sclerosis. This table comes from immunoSEQ multiplex PCR, and its TCRdb copy is limited to in-frame clones, with some not included. This table has 55,000 to 70,000 clones, about nine tenths appearing once. The germline CDR1 and CDR2 sequences are SGHTA and FQGNSA. The CDR3 is made up of 13 amino acids. V was pared by 3 bases and J by 9 bases, with 12 bases between. The receptor was isolated from a female donor with multiple sclerosis, enrolled in a pregnancy study. Sequenced here: CD4+ T cells from peripheral blood mononuclear cells, sampled after pregnancy. The chain carries TRBV7-2 and TRBJ2-1; D is ambiguous. As DNA, the CDR3 is TGTGCCAGCAGCTTGGCTACTACCGGTGAGCAGTTCTTC. It specifies CASSLATTGEQFF.